These 16 T cell receptor beta chains were all obtained from the same sample, sequenced in a study of radiotherapy plus CTLA-4 blockade in lung cancer. Profiling relied on immunoSEQ multiplex PCR, and the TCRdb table lists in-frame clones only, not all of them. This repertoire shows more than 30,000 clones, roughly four fifths found once; its top ten account for 20% to 25%. The material was peripheral blood, obtained from a patient treated with radiotherapy plus ipilimumab. These receptors were taken from a human donor with non-small cell lung cancer that progressed on radiotherapy plus ipilimumab.

In this sample, this clone turned up a few times. The chain recombines TRBV4-2 with TRBJ1-4, with D unclear. CDR1 LGHNA and CDR2 YNFKEQ come from the germline V gene. The CDR3 spans 17 residues. The V and J ends lost 3 bases and 4 bases respectively, with 18 bases between them. The CDR3 here is CASSQEGPRSYNEKLFF. CDR3 in DNA: TGTGCCAGCAGCCAGGAAGGTCCTCGGAGCTATAATGAAAAACTGTTTTTT.

The count of this clone is one. The rearrangement links TRBV29-1 to TRBJ2-6; D not certain. The ends were cut back, 6 bases at V and 3 bases at J, with 9 bases in the middle. The CDR3 is 13 residues long. The germline V gene encodes CDR1 SQVTM and CDR2 ANQGSEA. The CDR3 protein is CSVRVGGANVLTF. In nucleotides, the CDR3 is TGCAGCGTACGGGTCGGTGGGGCCAACGTCCTGACTTTC. The complete variable domain, with remaining parts taken from reference TRBV29-1 and TRBJ2-6, reads SAVISQKPSRDICQRGTSLTIQCQVDSQVTMMFWYRQQPGQSLTLIATANQGSEATYESGFVIDKFPISRPNLTFSTLTVSNMSPEDSSIYLCSVRVGGANVLTFGAGSRLTVL.

V usage is TRBV13 and J usage is TRBJ2-7; TRBD2 might be the D (6 bases). The CDR3 covers 12 residues. Germline V CDR1 and CDR2: PRHDT, FYEKMQ (reference sequence). V lost 5 bases, J lost 7 bases, and 12 bases lay in between. CDR3 loop: CASSTRAGEQYF. In DNA, the CDR3 is TGTGCCAGCAGCACCAGGGCGGGGGAGCAGTACTTC.

The chain is built from TRBV11-2 and TRBJ1-3, with D maybe TRBD1 (6 bases). This CDR3 has 15 residues. Per germline, CDR1 SGHAT and CDR2 FQNNGV. The V and J ends lost 4 bases and 3 bases respectively, with 13 bases between them. Here the CDR3 DNA reads TGTGCCAGCAGCTCCACGCAGGGGTATGGAAACACCATATATTTT. It yields the protein CASSSTQGYGNTIYF.

This clone has more than one count but fewer than ten. The chain employs TRBV19 and TRBJ1-2; a possible D gene is TRBD1 (6 bases). Germline V gene sequence: CDR1 LNHDA, CDR2 SQIVND (reference sequence). CDR3 length: 14 amino acids. Trimming pared 0 bases from V and 12 bases from J, leaving 17 bases between. CDR3 DNA: TGTGCCAGTAGTATAGAGGGGGGGCGCCGCGGCGACACCTTC. Its translation: CASSIEGGRRGDTF.

The CDR3 DNA follows: TGTGCCGCCAGACTAGCGGGGGGAGATACGCAGTATTTT. The encoded protein is CAARLAGGDTQYF. The chain combines TRBV10-3 with TRBJ2-3; 13 bases align to TRBD2. V shed 11 bases, J shed 5 bases, and the junction held 4 bases outside the gene matches. Germline CDR1 reads ENHRY; CDR2 reads SYGVKD. The CDR3 contains 13 residues.

The chain employs TRBV18 and TRBJ2-5, with 7 positions matching TRBD2. Germline V lookup: CDR1 KGHSH, CDR2 LQKENI. The CDR3 is made up of 13 amino acids. After removal of 6 bases from V and 4 bases from J, the junction contained 5 bases not matched to a gene. The chain's CDR3 is CASSLAEVETQYF. The CDR3, as DNA: TGTGCCAGCTCCCTAGCGGAGGTAGAGACCCAGTACTTC.

CDR3 in amino acids: CASTGGQVNEQYF. The CDR3 nucleotides read TGTGCCAGTACAGGGGGCCAGGTCAACGAGCAGTACTTC. The genes are TRBV10-3 and TRBJ2-7; 9 positions match TRBD1. Trimming at V came to 10 bases and at J to 5 bases, leaving 9 bases not matched to a gene. This CDR3 is built from 13 residues. Germline V CDR1 and CDR2: ENHRY, SYGVKD.

J is TRBJ1-2 and V is TRBV19; 7 bases agree with TRBD1. This CDR3 region has 15 residues. From germline, CDR1 is LNHDA and CDR2 SQIVND (reference sequence). The junction had 2 bases not matched to a gene; V was cut back by 1 base and J by 0 bases. The CDR3 DNA sequence: TGTGCCAGTAGTATAGGGACAGGTCCTAACTATGGCTACACCTTC. This encodes CASSIGTGPNYGYTF.

V and J are TRBV7-2 and TRBJ1-5; D unresolved. Germline-derived CDR1 and CDR2 are SGHTA and FQGNSA. The length of the CDR3 is 14 residues. Trimming stripped 2 bases from V and 0 bases from J, with 5 bases between. The CDR3 DNA reads as TGTGCCAGCAGCTTACAGGATAGCAATCAGCCCCAGCATTTT. Protein: CASSLQDSNQPQHF.

The V call is TRBV25-1, the J call TRBJ1-2; D is unresolved. Per the germline V gene, CDR1 is MGHDK and CDR2 is SYGVNS. The CDR3 is 14 residues long. V lost 4 bases, J lost 4 bases, and 13 bases lay in between. The DNA for the CDR3 is TGTGCCAGCAGTGGCTGGGGAGGTTTCTATGGCTACACCTTC. Its protein product is CASSGWGGFYGYTF.

The chain has TRBV10-3 and TRBJ1-6, with 10 positions matching TRBD1. Looked up from germline, CDR1 is ENHRY and CDR2 is SYGVKD. The CDR3 runs to 14 residues. V shed 6 bases and J 7 bases; nucleotides not matched to a gene: 3. The CDR3 loop reads CAIRGDRGNSPLHF. CDR3 coding DNA: TGTGCCATCAGGGGGGACAGGGGCAATTCACCCCTCCACTTT.

The chain couples TRBV5-4 to TRBJ1-2, with 8 bases that match TRBD1. The CDR3 consists of 15 residues. Germline trimming cut 1 base from V and 4 bases from J; bases unmatched to any gene: 6. Germline values: CDR1 SGHNT, CDR2 YYREEE (reference sequence). In nucleotides, the CDR3 is TGTGCCAGCAGCTTGACCCGGGACAGGTTCTATGGCTACACCTTC. Amino acid sequence: CASSLTRDRFYGYTF.

The chain uses TRBV6-6 and TRBJ2-7; TRBD2 matches 7 bases. The CDR3 runs 15 residues. Germline loops: CDR1 MNHNY, CDR2 SVGAGI (reference sequence). Germline trimming cut 6 bases from V and 0 bases from J; bases unmatched to any gene: 8. This chain's CDR3 is CASSLLGGSSYEQYF. DNA for the CDR3: TGTGCCAGCAGCCTCCTTGGCGGGAGCTCCTACGAGCAGTACTTC.

The chain is built from TRBV19 and TRBJ1-1; D uncertain. With 6 bases removed from V and 1 base from J, the gap between germline ends came to 9 bases. The germline V gene encodes CDR1 LNHDA and CDR2 SQIVND (reference sequence). This CDR3 spans 13 amino acids. The CDR3 spells CASSPAGNTEAFF. The CDR3 nucleotides are TGTGCCAGTAGCCCCGCCGGGAACACTGAAGCTTTCTTT.

The DNA of the CDR3 is TGTGCCAGCAGGGACAGGGGGGCCTCTGGAAACACCATATATTTT. Translation: CASRDRGASGNTIYF. V usage is TRBV6-1 and J usage is TRBJ1-3; 10 bases align to TRBD1. J lost 0 bases, V lost 6 bases, and 2 bases had no gene match. The CDR3 has 15 amino acids. CDR1 is MNHNS, CDR2 SASEGT, per germline.